The 5 T cell receptor beta chains in this list originate from one sample, sequenced in a study of prognosis after radiotherapy for stage I lung cancer. Genomic DNA was subjected to two-round multiplex PCR for amplification of TCR beta CDR3. Round one of PCR was performed, and it used primers specific to each TRBV and TRBJ gene. TCRdb ran MiXCR on the multiplex PCR reads and lists one entry per CDR3 protein. The table has almost 40,000 distinct CDR3 sequences, roughly 25% seen once. The material sequenced was PBMCs, taken before or after stereotactic body radiation therapy (not recorded which). The receptors originated from a donor aged 50 or older with non-small cell lung cancer.

This clonotype was recorded at least ten times. The chain employs TRBV28 and TRBJ2-5; D not certain. Germline V lookup: CDR1 MDHEN, CDR2 SYDVKM. This CDR3 comprises 14 residues. V lost 7 bases and J lost 1, with 13 bases in between. CDR3 in amino acids: CASNTPPPQETQYF. The CDR3, as DNA: TGTGCCAGCAACACCCCACCCCCCCAAGAGACCCAGTACTTC.

Of note for this clonotype: This likely reflects a read error, since a far larger clone is one base away. V gene TRBV6-2 or TRBV6-3 combines with J gene TRBJ1-2; D not resolved. The CDR3 consists of 12 residues. Trimming removed 7 bases from V and 2 bases from J, with 8 bases in between. Germline V CDR1 and CDR2: MNHEY, SVGEGT. In DNA form, the CDR3 reads TGTGCCAGCACCATGGACAACTATGGCTACACCTTC. This encodes CASTMDNYGYTF.

This clonotype was detected ten times or more. Relative to the germline gene, one junction end is altered; a read error may explain this. The chain combines TRBV6-2 or TRBV6-3 with TRBJ1-1; TRBD1 matches 11 bases. Per the germline V gene, CDR1 is MNHEY and CDR2 is SVGEGT. The CDR3 runs 11 residues. CDR3 coding DNA: TGTGCCAGCCGGACAGGGGGCCTGGTTATCTTT. This translates into CASRTGGLVIF.

This clonotype appeared many times. V usage is TRBV20-1 and J usage is TRBJ2-1; D might be TRBD2 (6 bases). The V gene's germline CDR1 is DFQATT and CDR2 SNEGSKA (reference sequence). This CDR3 is built from 17 residues. The V gene lost 3 bases and the J gene lost 8 bases, with 26 bases spanning the gap. In DNA, the CDR3 is TGCAGTGCTAGGGGTAGCGGAGCCATTTGGTCGGGCGATGAGCAGTTCTTC. Amino acids: CSARGSGAIWSGDEQFF.

The sample holds many counts of this clonotype. This rearrangement joins TRBV7-3 to TRBJ2-1; tentative D call: TRBD1 (6 bases). From germline, CDR1 is SGHTA and CDR2 FQGTGA. V lost 5 bases and J lost 6, with 17 bases in between. The CDR3 contains 15 residues. CDR3 amino acids: CASSHGGAGVNEQFF. In DNA, the CDR3 is TGTGCCAGCAGCCACGGTGGGGCAGGGGTCAATGAGCAGTTCTTC.